What follows describes a single TCR beta chain. This sample was taken from a study of blood T cell repertoires in COVID-19. Method: immunoSEQ multiplex PCR; TCRdb's copy keeps in-frame clones and lacks some. The sample holds approximately 310,000 clones; 85% are singletons and the top ten take approximately 1.9%. CDR3 length: 12 residues. Looked up from germline, CDR1 is SEHNR and CDR2 is FQNEAQ (reference sequence). V was trimmed by 5 bases and J by 5 bases, leaving 10 bases between them. The genes are TRBV7-9 and TRBJ2-7; D might be TRBD2 (5 bases). The receptor was isolated from a woman between 25 and 40 years old who had been exposed to COVID-19. Specimen: PBMCs or T cells enriched from blood (not recorded which). The CDR3: CASSTEGDEQYF. CDR3 in DNA: TGTGCCAGCAGCACAGAGGGCGACGAGCAGTACTTC.